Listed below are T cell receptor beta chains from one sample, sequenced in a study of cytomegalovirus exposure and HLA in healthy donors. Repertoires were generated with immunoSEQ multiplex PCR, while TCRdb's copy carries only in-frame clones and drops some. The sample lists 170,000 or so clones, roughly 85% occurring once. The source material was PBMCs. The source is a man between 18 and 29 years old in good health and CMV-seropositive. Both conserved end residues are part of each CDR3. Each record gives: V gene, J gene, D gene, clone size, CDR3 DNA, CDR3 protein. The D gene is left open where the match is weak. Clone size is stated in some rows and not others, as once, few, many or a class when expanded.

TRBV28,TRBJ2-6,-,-,TGTGCCAGCAGTTTAGCCGGGGACACTCTCTTCTCTGGGGCCAACGTCCTGACTTTC,CASSLAGDTLFSGANVLTF
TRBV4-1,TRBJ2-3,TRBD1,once,TGCGCCAGCAGCCAAAAAGACAGGGTAACAGATACGCAGTATTTT,CASSQKDRVTDTQYF
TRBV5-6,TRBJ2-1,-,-,TGTGCCAGCAGCCTTACCTACCATGAGCAGTTCTTC,CASSLTYHEQFF
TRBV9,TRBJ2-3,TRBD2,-,TGTGCCAGCAGCCCCACAACACTAGCGGCAGCGACAGATACGCAGTATTTT,CASSPTTLAAATDTQYF
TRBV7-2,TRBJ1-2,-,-,TGTGCCAGCAGCTTACAGGTTTCCCGTTCTAACTATGGCTACACCTTC,CASSLQVSRSNYGYTF
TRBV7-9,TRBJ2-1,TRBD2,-,TGTGCCAGCAGCTTAGTAGCGGGGGGCTTGGACAATGAGCAGTTCTTC,CASSLVAGGLDNEQFF
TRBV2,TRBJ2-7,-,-,TGTGCCAGCAGCGGGGACAACCAATACGAGCAGTACTTC,CASSGDNQYEQYF
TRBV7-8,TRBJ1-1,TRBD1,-,TGTGCCAGCAGCCTAGGGACAGGGGGCCGAAGAGCTTTCTTT,CASSLGTGGRRAFF
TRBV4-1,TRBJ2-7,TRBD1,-,TGCGCCAGCAGCCGCGAGACCACAGGGGGCTACGAGCAGTACTTC,CASSRETTGGYEQYF
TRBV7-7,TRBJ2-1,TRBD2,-,TGTGCTAGCAGCCACGGGACTAGCGGATACAATGAGCAGTTCTTC,CASSHGTSGYNEQFF
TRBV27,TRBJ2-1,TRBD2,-,TGTGCCAGCGGCTTAGCGGGGATCTCCTACAATGAGCAGTTCTTC,CASGLAGISYNEQFF
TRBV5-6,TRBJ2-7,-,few,TGTGCCAGCAGCTTACAGGGAATCGCCTACGAGCAGTACTTC,CASSLQGIAYEQYF
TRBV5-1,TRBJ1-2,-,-,TGCGCCAGCAGCTTGGACAGCCAGGACAATGGCTACACCTTC,CASSLDSQDNGYTF
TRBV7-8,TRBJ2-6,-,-,TGTGCCAGCAGCTTACCCGGACTGTTCTCTGGGGCCAACGTCCTGACTTTC,CASSLPGLFSGANVLTF
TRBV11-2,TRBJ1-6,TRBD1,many,TGTGCCAGCAGCTGGACAGGGGATAATTCACCCCTCCACTTT,CASSWTGDNSPLHF
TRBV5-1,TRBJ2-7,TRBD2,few,TGCGCCAGCAGCTTGCGCTGGGGGGGCGAGCAGTACTTC,CASSLRWGGEQYF
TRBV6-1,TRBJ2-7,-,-,TGTGCCAGCAGTGAATGGCAGGGGCCCCGCGAGCAGTACTTC,CASSEWQGPREQYF
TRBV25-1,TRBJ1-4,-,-,TGTGCCAGCAGTGGACAGAATGAAAAACTGTTTTTT,CASSGQNEKLFF
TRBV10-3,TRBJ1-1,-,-,TGTGCCATCAGAGGAACAGGGCTCCCTGAAGCTTTCTTT,CAIRGTGLPEAFF
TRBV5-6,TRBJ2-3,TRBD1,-,TGTGCCAGCAGCTCGATACAGGGGGCAGTGGATACGCAGTATTTT,CASSSIQGAVDTQYF
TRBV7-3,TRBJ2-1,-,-,TGTGCCAGCAGCCCTACAGGGCTGTTGCTCAATGAGCAGTTCTTC,CASSPTGLLLNEQFF
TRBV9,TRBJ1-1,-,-,TGTGCCAGCAGCGTGGGGGAGACAGGACTGGGGGACACTGAAGCTTTCTTT,CASSVGETGLGDTEAFF
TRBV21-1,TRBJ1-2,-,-,TGTGCCAGCAGCCCCACAGAGGGACAGGGATTTGGCTACACCTTC,CASSPTEGQGFGYTF
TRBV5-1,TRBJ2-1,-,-,TGCGCCAGCAGCTCGAGTGGGTACCCAGGATCCTACAATGAGCAGTTCTTC,CASSSSGYPGSYNEQFF
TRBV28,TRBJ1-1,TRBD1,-,TGTGCCAGCAGTTTACCGGACAGGGCCAGGGCTGAAGCTTTCTTT,CASSLPDRARAEAFF
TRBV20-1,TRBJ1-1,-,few,TGCAGATCCGATGACAACGCTGAAGCTTTCTTT,CRSDDNAEAFF
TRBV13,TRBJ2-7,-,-,TGTGCCAGCAGCCCAGGTGGGGCCCCAGGAGACGAGCAGTACTTC,CASSPGGAPGDEQYF
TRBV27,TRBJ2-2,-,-,TGTGCCAGCAGTTTCCCAACCGGGGAGCTGTTTTTT,CASSFPTGELFF
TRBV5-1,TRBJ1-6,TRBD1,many,TGCGCCAGCAGTGAGGGACAGGGAGGGGAGACCCTCCACTTT,CASSEGQGGETLHF
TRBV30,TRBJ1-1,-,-,TGTGCCTGGGCTAGGAGCACTGAAGCTTTCTTT,CAWARSTEAFF
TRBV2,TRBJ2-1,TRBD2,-,TGTGCCAGCAGTGAATTGGTAGCGGGCCTTAGGTTCTTC,CASSELVAGLRFF
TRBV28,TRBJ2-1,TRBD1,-,TGTGCCAGCACAGGGGGCCCCCCTTACAATGAGCAGTTCTTC,CASTGGPPYNEQFF
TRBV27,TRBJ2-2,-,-,TGTGCCAGCAGTCCTACTACTTACACCGGGGAGCTGTTTTTT,CASSPTTYTGELFF
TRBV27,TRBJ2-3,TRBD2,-,TGTGCCAGCAGTTTATCAGCGGGGTCGCTCACAGATACGCAGTATTTT,CASSLSAGSLTDTQYF
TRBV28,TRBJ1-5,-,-,TGTGCCAGCAGTTTTAGAGCCCGGGGAAGCAATCAGCCCCAGCATTTT,CASSFRARGSNQPQHF
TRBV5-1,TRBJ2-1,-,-,TGCGCCAGCAGCTTGGCCCTGTGGTCGGCTAGCTCCTACAATGAGCAGTTCTTC,CASSLALWSASSYNEQFF
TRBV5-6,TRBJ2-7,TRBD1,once,TGTGCCAGCAGCTTGGGACAGGGCCCGGCCTACGAGCAGTACTTC,CASSLGQGPAYEQYF
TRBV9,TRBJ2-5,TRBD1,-,TGTGCCAGCAGCGTGGGACAGTGGCAAGAGACCCAGTACTTC,CASSVGQWQETQYF
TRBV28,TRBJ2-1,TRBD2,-,TGTGCCAGCAGTCCCGGGGAGGCGGGAGGGCCCCGCAATGAGCAGTTCTTC,CASSPGEAGGPRNEQFF
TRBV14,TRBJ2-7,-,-,TGTGCCAGCAGCCACAGAAACCGCTCCTACGAGCAGTACTTC,CASSHRNRSYEQYF